The 19 T cell receptor beta chains presented below share a single source sample, sequenced in a study of cytomegalovirus exposure and HLA in healthy donors (dated 2017 in TCRdb). The method behind the library was the immunoSEQ multiplex PCR assay. For the multiplex PCR, a mixture combining 60 forward primers for TCR Vbeta segments and 13 reverse primers for TCR Jbeta segments was used. In TCRdb, the immuneACCESS table is reduced to in-frame sequences with V and J assigned. These tables do not hold every clone; where another copy was compared, an unresolved V gene accounts for under half, and the others remain unexplained. The sample includes about 110,000 clones, with more than 75% observed a single time. The top ten constitute roughly 2.7% of the sample. The specimen sequenced was PBMCs. Receptor source: a man aged 25-45 years in good health and CMV-seropositive.

The chain joins TRBV7-8 to TRBJ1-1, with TRBD1 matching over 8 bases. The V gene end was trimmed by 5 bases and the J gene end by 2 bases; junction bases not matched to a gene: 7. CDR1 is SGHVS and CDR2 is FQNEAQ in the germline V gene. The CDR3 runs to 15 residues. CDR3 coding DNA: TGTGCCAGCAGCCCCGGGACAGGAATAAACACTGAAGCTTTCTTT. Protein: CASSPGTGINTEAFF.

This clone was detected a few times. The genes are TRBV29-1 and TRBJ1-1; weak D call: TRBD1 (6 bases). Looked up from germline, CDR1 is SQVTM and CDR2 is ANQGSEA. V dropped 6 bases and J dropped 1 base, with 12 bases sitting between them. The CDR3 sequence is 13 residues long. The CDR3 coding sequence is TGCAGCGTCGACGGGGGGCGGAACACTGAAGCTTTCTTT. Protein sequence: CSVDGGRNTEAFF. Using reference TRBV29-1 and TRBJ1-1 for the parts outside the CDR3, the full variable domain is SAVISQKPSRDICQRGTSLTIQCQVDSQVTMMFWYRQQPGQSLTLIATANQGSEATYESGFVIDKFPISRPNLTFSTLTVSNMSPEDSSIYLCSVDGGRNTEAFFGQGTRLTVV.

Worth noting for this clone: An end of the junction differs from the germline gene, which may be a read error. The gene calls are TRBV7-9 and TRBJ1-1; D possibly corresponds to TRBD1 (6 bases). The CDR3 has 14 amino acids. The germline CDR1 and CDR2 sequences are SEHNR and FQNEAQ (reference sequence). CDR3 bases: TGTTCCAGCAGCCCCACAGGGTTGAACACTGAAGCTTTCTTT. Amino acid sequence: CSSSPTGLNTEAFF.

Notes on this clone: An end of the junction differs from the germline gene, which may be a read error. The chain carries TRBV13 and TRBJ2-6; the D gene is possibly TRBD1 (5 bases). The CDR3 is 15 residues long. The germline V gene has CDR1 PRHDT and CDR2 FYEKMQ (reference sequence). In nucleotides, the CDR3 is TGTGCCAGCAGCTTCAGAAGCTCTGGGGCCAACGGCCTGACTTTC. It translates to CASSFRSSGANGLTF.

In the case of this clone: A junction end diverges from the germline sequence, so it may reflect a read error. This chain links TRBV7-9 with TRBJ2-3, with 10 bases matching TRBD2. The germline V gene has CDR1 SEHNR and CDR2 FQNEAQ (reference sequence). The CDR3 has 16 amino acids. In DNA form, the CDR3 reads TGTTCCAGCAGCTTAGCTAGCGGGGGAAGCACAGATACGCAGTATTTT. It yields the protein CSSSLASGGSTDTQYF.

A few counts support this clone. The rearrangement joins TRBV29-1 to TRBJ1-1; D is ambiguous. The V gene lost 5 bases and the J gene lost 4 bases, with 20 bases spanning the gap. The CDR3 contains 15 residues. The V gene's germline CDR1 is SQVTM and CDR2 ANQGSEA. The CDR3 spells CSVYEAIKRGTEAFF. DNA for the CDR3: TGCAGCGTTTACGAGGCGATCAAACGCGGCACTGAAGCTTTCTTT.

The chain couples TRBV6-1 to TRBJ1-6; no firm D call. The CDR3 sequence is 13 residues long. Looked up from germline, CDR1 is MNHNS and CDR2 is SASEGT. The V end lost 3 bases, the J end lost 8 bases, and 8 bases lay between the germline ends. The DNA of the CDR3 is TGTGCCAGCAGTGACATTACTTATTCACCCCTCCACTTT. Amino acids: CASSDITYSPLHF.

The chain recombines TRBV7-9 with TRBJ2-3, with 9 bases aligning to TRBD1. Trimming removed 4 bases from V and 3 bases from J; junction bases left unmatched: 2. The CDR3 covers 14 residues. The germline gives CDR1 SEHNR, CDR2 FQNEAQ (reference sequence). The CDR3: CASSYGQGTDTQYF. CDR3 DNA: TGTGCCAGCAGCTACGGACAGGGGACAGATACGCAGTATTTT.

The rearrangement joins TRBV19 to TRBJ1-4; TRBD1 matches at 7 bases. The CDR3 loop spans 17 amino acids. The V gene end was trimmed by 4 bases and the J gene end by 3 bases; junction bases not matched to a gene: 11. Germline CDR1 reads LNHDA; CDR2 reads SQIVND (reference sequence). The CDR3 bases are TGTGCCAGTAGTACGGGGACAGCCCCACTATCTAATGAAAAACTGTTTTTT. Translating gives CASSTGTAPLSNEKLFF.

This chain uses TRBV15 with TRBJ1-2; possible D gene TRBD1, 5 bases. CDR1 and CDR2 from the germline V gene are LNHNV and YYDKDF (reference sequence). The CDR3 spans 13 residues. V shed 1 base and J shed 6 bases, with 9 bases lying between them. The CDR3 spells CATSRAGSHGYTF. CDR3 bases: TGTGCCACCAGCAGAGCAGGGTCTCATGGCTACACCTTC.

This clone has only one observation. The chain joins TRBV10-3 to TRBJ2-2; the match to TRBD1 covers 9 bases. Germline CDR1 and CDR2: ENHRY and SYGVKD. CDR3 length: 15 residues. V was pared by 7 bases and J by 5 bases, with 8 bases of the junction left unmatched. The CDR3 sequence: CAINRGDRATGELFF. The CDR3, as DNA: TGTGCCATCAACAGAGGGGACAGGGCGACCGGGGAGCTGTTTTTT.

This clone was recorded only once. The CDR3 bases are TGCAGCGCCTCAGGGGGGCCGAACACTGAAGCTTTCTTT. Its protein product is CSASGGPNTEAFF. The chain links TRBV29-1 to TRBJ1-1; 7 positions agree with TRBD1. The trim removed 7 bases at V and 1 base at J, leaving 6 bases unmatched. Germline CDR1 and CDR2: SQVTM and ANQGSEA. This CDR3 has 13 amino acids.

CDR3 sequence reads: CASSLGAGIVYEQYF. The CDR3 DNA is TGTGCCAGCAGCCTAGGGGCAGGGATCGTCTACGAGCAGTACTTC. The V and J genes are TRBV5-4 and TRBJ2-7; D may be TRBD1 (5 bases). This CDR3 spans 15 amino acids. CDR1 is SGHNT and CDR2 is YYREEE in the germline V gene (reference sequence). V lost 4 bases to trimming and J lost 3 bases, with 17 bases between them.

J is TRBJ2-2 and V is TRBV7-9; 9 nucleotides line up with TRBD2. Looked up from germline, CDR1 is SEHNR and CDR2 is FQNEAQ (reference sequence). The V gene end was trimmed by 4 bases and the J gene end by 7 bases; junction bases not matched to a gene: 13. This CDR3 comprises 17 residues. CDR3 nucleotides: TGTGCCAGCAGCTACCCGGGACTAGCAAGGGATGGCGGGGAGCTGTTTTTT. This sequence encodes CASSYPGLARDGGELFF.

The chain couples TRBV30 to TRBJ2-5, with 10 bases lining up with TRBD2. Germline values: CDR1 GTSNPN, CDR2 SVGIG (reference sequence). This CDR3 has 13 residues. The junction had 0 bases not matched to a gene; V was cut back by 2 bases and J by 3 bases. DNA for the CDR3: TGTGCCTGGAGTACTAGCGGGGAAGAGACCCAGTACTTC. Translation: CAWSTSGEETQYF.

V usage is TRBV6-6 and J usage is TRBJ2-1; maybe TRBD2 (5 bases). The CDR3 is 12 amino acids. Trimming stripped 4 bases from V and 12 bases from J, with 13 bases between. Per the germline V gene, CDR1 is MNHNY and CDR2 is SVGAGI (reference sequence). The CDR3 DNA sequence: TGTGCCAGCAGTTGGGGAGCGAGTGGGCAGTTCTTC. It encodes CASSWGASGQFF.

The chain recombines TRBV6-5 with TRBJ1-2, with no clear D. CDR1 is MNHEY, CDR2 SVGAGI, per germline. V lost 5 bases and J lost 4, with 17 bases in between. This CDR3 has 15 residues. CDR3 nucleotides: TGTGCCAGCAGTCTTTCCAGCCGGCGGAGCTATGGCTACACCTTC. It is translated as CASSLSSRRSYGYTF.

Remarks on this clone: This same CDR3 is encoded by further DNA sequences in the sample. This chain links TRBV5-1 with TRBJ2-7, with 8 bases matching TRBD1. This CDR3 contains 15 residues. Germline lookup yields CDR1 SGHRS and CDR2 YFSETQ. Trimming at V came to 0 bases and at J to 7 bases, leaving 9 bases not matched to a gene. The CDR3 DNA reads as TGCGCCAGCAGCTTGGTGGCAGGGGGCGCGAAAGAGCAGTACTTC. Encoded protein: CASSLVAGGAKEQYF.

The chain recombines TRBV5-1 with TRBJ1-2; 11 bases align to TRBD1. CDR3 length: 14 amino acids. V was clipped by 3 bases and J by 4 bases; unmatched bases: 2. Per germline, CDR1 SGHRS and CDR2 YFSETQ. Here the CDR3 DNA reads TGCGCCAGCAGCTCGGGACAGGGGGTCTATGGCTACACCTTC. Residues: CASSSGQGVYGYTF.